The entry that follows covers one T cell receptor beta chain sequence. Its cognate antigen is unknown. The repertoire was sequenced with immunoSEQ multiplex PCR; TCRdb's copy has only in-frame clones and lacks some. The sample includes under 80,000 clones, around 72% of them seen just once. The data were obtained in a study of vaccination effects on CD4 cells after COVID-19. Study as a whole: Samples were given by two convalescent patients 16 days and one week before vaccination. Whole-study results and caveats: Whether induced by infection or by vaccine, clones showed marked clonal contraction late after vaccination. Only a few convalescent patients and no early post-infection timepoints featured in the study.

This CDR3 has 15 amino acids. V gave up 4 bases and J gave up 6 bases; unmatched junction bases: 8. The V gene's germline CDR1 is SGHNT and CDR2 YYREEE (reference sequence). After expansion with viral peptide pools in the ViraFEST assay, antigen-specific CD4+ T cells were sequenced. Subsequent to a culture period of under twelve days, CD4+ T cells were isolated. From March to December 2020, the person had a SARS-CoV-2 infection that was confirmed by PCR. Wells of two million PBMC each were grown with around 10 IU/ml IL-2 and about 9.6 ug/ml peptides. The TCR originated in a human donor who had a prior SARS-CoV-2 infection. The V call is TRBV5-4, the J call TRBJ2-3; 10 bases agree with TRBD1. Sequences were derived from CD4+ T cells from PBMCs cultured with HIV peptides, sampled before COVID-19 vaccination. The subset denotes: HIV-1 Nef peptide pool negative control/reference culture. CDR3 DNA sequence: TGTGCCAGCAGCCCACAGGGACAGGGGATCGATACGCAGTATTTT. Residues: CASSPQGQGIDTQYF.